The clone carrying this T cell receptor (beta chain) was detected only once. The data are from a study of blood T cell repertoires in COVID-19. Turning to the study itself: Samples of COVID-19 (acute and convalescent) were obtained from the United States, Italy and Spain. Sources were T cells, B-cell-depleted T cells, or PBMCs; the material itself was cDNA or gDNA.

Germline CDR1 is SGHVS and CDR2 is FQNEAQ. The CDR3 extends over 15 amino acids. V lost 5 bases, J lost 1 base, and 14 bases lay in between. In the study's own analysis: From reference gene primer amplification, estimates of nucleated cell counts were derived. The method was immunoSEQ multiplex PCR; TCRdb's version includes in-frame clones alone and lacks a portion of them. V and J calls and clone size come straight from that table; D and trimming were deduced from the DNA. In the table there are under 200,000 clones, about four fifths of which are singletons. This chain uses TRBV7-8 with TRBJ2-5, with D perhaps matching TRBD2 (5 bases). The receptor was isolated from a human donor with acute or convalescent COVID-19. The donor label of this sample is uncertain. The sample taken for sequencing was peripheral blood. This CDR3 is CASSPVGVGQETQYF. The CDR3 DNA follows: TGTGCCAGCAGCCCAGTCGGGGTAGGCCAAGAGACCCAGTACTTC.